The rows below give T cell receptor beta chains drawn from one sample of a study of shared clonotypes between healthy human individuals. Sequencing was performed with immunoSEQ multiplex PCR; in TCRdb, only in-frame clones are kept and a portion is missing. The table shows around 2.1 million clones, with approximately 94% occurring only once. The sequencing input was naive CD4+ T cells sorted from blood. These receptors were taken from a man aged 18 to 35 in good health. Each CDR3 is given with its conserved first and last residue. D genes are given only for firm matches. Clone size appears in some rows only: once, few, many, or a class for an expanded clone.

NA	TRBV27	TRBJ2-7	TRBD1	CASSPGQGPFYEQYF	TGTGCCAGCAGCCCCGGACAGGGTCCCTTCTACGAGCAGTACTTC
NA	TRBV6-5	TRBJ2-7	TRBD1	CASGQGGYEQYF	TGTGCCAGTGGACAGGGCGGCTACGAGCAGTACTTC
NA	TRBV4-3	TRBJ1-4	NA	CASSQGGGSTNEKLFF	TGCGCCAGCAGCCAAGGGGGGGGATCAACTAATGAAAAACTGTTTTTT
NA	TRBV30	TRBJ1-1	TRBD1	CAWSVGQLLNTEAFF	TGTGCCTGGAGTGTGGGACAGCTCCTGAACACTGAAGCTTTCTTT
NA	TRBV10-3	TRBJ2-2	NA	CAISESWGNTGELFF	TGTGCCATCAGTGAGTCGTGGGGAAACACCGGGGAGCTGTTTTTT
NA	TRBV7-8	TRBJ1-2	NA	CASSYDRSYGYTF	TGTGCCAGCAGTTACGACAGGTCCTATGGCTACACCTTC
NA	TRBV2	TRBJ2-5	NA	CANQRDGGRQETQYF	TGTGCCAACCAGAGGGACGGAGGGAGGCAAGAGACCCAGTACTTC
NA	TRBV10-3	TRBJ1-2	TRBD1	CAILPSPGQGDYGYTF	TGTGCCATCCTACCGAGCCCGGGACAGGGCGACTATGGCTACACCTTC
NA	TRBV7-9	TRBJ2-1	NA	CASSLGTHNEQFF	TGTGCCAGCAGCTTAGGAACTCACAATGAGCAGTTCTTC
NA	TRBV15	TRBJ1-5	TRBD1	CATSAGGALSNQPQHF	TGTGCCACCAGCGCAGGGGGAGCTTTGAGCAATCAGCCCCAGCATTTT
NA	TRBV4-1	TRBJ1-3	NA	CASSQDGRSGNTIYF	TGCGCCAGCAGCCAAGATGGCCGTTCTGGAAACACCATATATTTT
NA	TRBV9	TRBJ2-7	NA	CASSPGPQTYEQYF	TGTGCCAGCAGCCCGGGACCGCAAACCTACGAGCAGTACTTC
NA	TRBV25-1	TRBJ2-7	TRBD1	CASIKGQGAYEQYF	TGTGCCAGCATTAAAGGACAGGGGGCCTACGAGCAGTACTTC
NA	TRBV7-2	TRBJ2-5	NA	CASSLEGASETQYF	TGTGCCAGCAGCTTAGAAGGGGCGTCGGAGACCCAGTACTTC
NA	TRBV28	TRBJ2-1	TRBD1	CASSLLDRGDVEQFF	TGTGCCAGCAGTTTGTTGGACAGGGGAGACGTTGAGCAGTTCTTC
NA	TRBV5-4	TRBJ2-5	NA	CASSLGGLQETQYF	TGTGCCAGCAGCTTAGGCGGACTCCAAGAGACCCAGTACTTC
NA	TRBV5-7	TRBJ2-1	TRBD1	CASSGPRTGELSYNEQFF	TGTGCCAGCAGCGGCCCCCGGACAGGGGAGTTATCCTACAATGAGCAGTTCTTC
NA	TRBV30	TRBJ2-5	NA	CAWSVLAPSGTQYF	TGTGCCTGGAGTGTACTGGCCCCCTCGGGGACCCAGTACTTC
NA	TRBV10-3	TRBJ2-5	NA	CAISDLGAYETQYF	TGTGCCATCAGTGATTTAGGGGCTTATGAGACCCAGTACTTC
NA	TRBV30	TRBJ1-2	NA	CAWGRLGSGYTF	TGTGCCTGGGGCCGGTTGGGGTCTGGCTACACCTTC
NA	TRBV30	TRBJ1-5	NA	CAWTALGNQPQHF	TGTGCCTGGACCGCTCTGGGTAATCAGCCCCAGCATTTT
once	TRBV5-4	TRBJ2-7	TRBD1	CASSLGTGDGGEQYF	TGTGCCAGCAGCTTGGGGACAGGGGATGGGGGCGAGCAGTACTTC
NA	TRBV2	TRBJ1-1	NA	CASSVEGVNTEAFF	TGTGCCAGCAGTGTTGAAGGAGTGAACACTGAAGCTTTCTTT
NA	TRBV5-1	TRBJ1-3	TRBD1	CASQSQGAFGNTIYF	TGCGCCAGCCAATCCCAGGGGGCGTTTGGAAACACCATATATTTT
NA	TRBV28	TRBJ1-1	NA	CASSSGSNSGREAFF	TGTGCCAGCAGTTCCGGGTCCAACTCAGGGCGTGAAGCTTTCTTT
NA	TRBV18	TRBJ1-1	TRBD1	CASSTNRGTNTEAFF	TGTGCCAGCTCAACTAACAGGGGGACGAACACTGAAGCTTTCTTT
NA	TRBV19	TRBJ2-7	TRBD1	CASSFRDRGSTTYEQYF	TGTGCCAGTAGTTTCCGGGACAGGGGGTCCACGACCTACGAGCAGTACTTC
NA	TRBV30	TRBJ2-7	NA	CAWSSAYEQYF	TGTGCCTGGAGTAGCGCCTACGAGCAGTACTTC
NA	TRBV13	TRBJ2-7	NA	CASSRGTVRGEQYF	TGTGCCAGCAGCAGGGGGACGGTTCGGGGCGAGCAGTACTTC
once	TRBV4-2	TRBJ2-1	TRBD2	CASSQERAGGYNEQFF	TGTGCCAGCAGCCAAGAAAGAGCGGGGGGATACAATGAGCAGTTCTTC
NA	TRBV5-1	TRBJ1-3	NA	CASSLEFGNTIYF	TGCGCCAGCAGCTTGGAATTTGGAAACACCATATATTTT
NA	TRBV6-4	TRBJ2-3	TRBD2	CASTLAGLAPDTQYF	TGTGCCAGCACCCTGGCGGGACTAGCGCCAGATACGCAGTATTTT
NA	TRBV30	TRBJ2-3	TRBD2	CAWSDKGPGGTDTQYF	TGTGCCTGGAGCGACAAGGGACCGGGGGGAACAGATACGCAGTATTTT
NA	TRBV4-1	TRBJ1-2	TRBD1	CASSHGTATKYGYTF	TGCGCCAGCAGCCATGGGACAGCCACCAAGTATGGCTACACCTTC
NA	TRBV7-2	TRBJ2-7	TRBD1	CASTRALGQGFGEQYF	TGTGCCAGCACCCGTGCCCTGGGACAGGGGTTCGGCGAGCAGTACTTC
NA	TRBV28	TRBJ1-1	TRBD1	CASSFRTGTEAFF	TGTGCCAGCAGTTTCCGGACAGGGACTGAAGCTTTCTTT
NA	TRBV11-2	TRBJ1-2	NA	CASRGGSDTHGYTF	TGTGCCAGCAGAGGAGGATCGGACACCCATGGCTACACCTTC